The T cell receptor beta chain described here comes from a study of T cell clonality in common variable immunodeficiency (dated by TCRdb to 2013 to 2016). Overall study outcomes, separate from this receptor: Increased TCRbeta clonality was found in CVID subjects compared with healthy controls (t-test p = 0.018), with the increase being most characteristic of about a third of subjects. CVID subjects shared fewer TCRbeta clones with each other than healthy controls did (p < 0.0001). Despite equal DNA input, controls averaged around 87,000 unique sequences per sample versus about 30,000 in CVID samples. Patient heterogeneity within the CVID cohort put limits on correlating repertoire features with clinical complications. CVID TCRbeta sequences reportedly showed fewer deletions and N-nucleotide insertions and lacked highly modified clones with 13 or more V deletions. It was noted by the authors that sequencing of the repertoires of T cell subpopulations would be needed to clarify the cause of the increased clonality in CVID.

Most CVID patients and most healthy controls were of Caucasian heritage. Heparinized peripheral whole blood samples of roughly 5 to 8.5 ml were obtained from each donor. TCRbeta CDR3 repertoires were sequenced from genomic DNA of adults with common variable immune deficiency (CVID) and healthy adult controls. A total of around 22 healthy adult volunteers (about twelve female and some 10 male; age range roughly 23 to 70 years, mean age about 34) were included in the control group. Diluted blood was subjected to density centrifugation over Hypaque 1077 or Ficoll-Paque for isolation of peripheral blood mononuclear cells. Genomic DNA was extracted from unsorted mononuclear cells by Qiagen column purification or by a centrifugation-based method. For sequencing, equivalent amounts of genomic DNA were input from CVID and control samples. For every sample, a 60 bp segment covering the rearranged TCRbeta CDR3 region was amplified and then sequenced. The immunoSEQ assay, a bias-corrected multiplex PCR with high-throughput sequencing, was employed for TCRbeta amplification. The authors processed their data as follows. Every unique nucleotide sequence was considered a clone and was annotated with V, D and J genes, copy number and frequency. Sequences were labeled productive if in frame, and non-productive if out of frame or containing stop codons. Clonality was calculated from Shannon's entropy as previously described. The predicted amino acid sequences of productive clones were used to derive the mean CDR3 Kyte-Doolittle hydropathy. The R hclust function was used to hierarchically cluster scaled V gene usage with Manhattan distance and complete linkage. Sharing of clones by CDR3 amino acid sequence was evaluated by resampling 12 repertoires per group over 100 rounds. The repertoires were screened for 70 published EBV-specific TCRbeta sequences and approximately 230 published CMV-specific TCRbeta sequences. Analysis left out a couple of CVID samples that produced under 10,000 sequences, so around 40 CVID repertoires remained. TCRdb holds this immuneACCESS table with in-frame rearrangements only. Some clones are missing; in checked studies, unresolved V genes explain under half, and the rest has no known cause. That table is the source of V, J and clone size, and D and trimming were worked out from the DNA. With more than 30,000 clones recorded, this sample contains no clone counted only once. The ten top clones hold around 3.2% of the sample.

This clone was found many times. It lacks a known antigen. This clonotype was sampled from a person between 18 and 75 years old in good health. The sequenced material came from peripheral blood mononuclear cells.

CDR3 DNA (partial): TGCAGTGCCCCGCCCCTGGTGAGCGCGTATAATTCACCC. Translated, this is CSAPPLVSAYNSP. The whole CDR3 protein reads CSAPPLVSAYNSPLHF. The V and J segments used are TRBV20-1 and TRBJ1-6, with no reliable assignment of the D segment. The read gets to within 3 residues of the CDR3 end, and the germline J gene fills in the rest. Trimming removed 6 bases from V and 4 bases from J, leaving 19 bases between the germline ends. The CDR3, cysteine through phenylalanine, is 16 amino acids long. The DNA covers only part of the CDR3, 39 bases in frame from base 1. CDR1 and CDR2 (DFQATT, SNEGSKA) derive from the germline V gene (reference sequence).